The TCR beta chain described here comes from a study of shared clonotypes between healthy human individuals. Measured with immunoSEQ multiplex PCR; TCRdb has only the in-frame clones, and not every one. The sample gives about 2.3 million clones, under 95% of which show up once; around 0.35% is in the top ten. The sequence was collected from a man aged 18 to 30 in good health. Some clones in this sample may be carry-over from other donors' samples. Source material: naive CD4+ T cells from PBMCs. The sample's subset: CD45RA+ positively selected.

CDR3 residues: CASSLGFSGRPSRTGELFF. The CDR3 bases are TGCGCCAGCAGCCTGGGCTTTAGCGGGAGGCCCTCTAGGACCGGGGAGCTGTTTTTT. J is TRBJ2-2 and V is TRBV5-1, with 10 nucleotides matching TRBD2. V lost 4 bases and J lost 5; bases outside the gene matches: 17. Germline values: CDR1 SGHRS, CDR2 YFSETQ. The CDR3 totals 19 residues.